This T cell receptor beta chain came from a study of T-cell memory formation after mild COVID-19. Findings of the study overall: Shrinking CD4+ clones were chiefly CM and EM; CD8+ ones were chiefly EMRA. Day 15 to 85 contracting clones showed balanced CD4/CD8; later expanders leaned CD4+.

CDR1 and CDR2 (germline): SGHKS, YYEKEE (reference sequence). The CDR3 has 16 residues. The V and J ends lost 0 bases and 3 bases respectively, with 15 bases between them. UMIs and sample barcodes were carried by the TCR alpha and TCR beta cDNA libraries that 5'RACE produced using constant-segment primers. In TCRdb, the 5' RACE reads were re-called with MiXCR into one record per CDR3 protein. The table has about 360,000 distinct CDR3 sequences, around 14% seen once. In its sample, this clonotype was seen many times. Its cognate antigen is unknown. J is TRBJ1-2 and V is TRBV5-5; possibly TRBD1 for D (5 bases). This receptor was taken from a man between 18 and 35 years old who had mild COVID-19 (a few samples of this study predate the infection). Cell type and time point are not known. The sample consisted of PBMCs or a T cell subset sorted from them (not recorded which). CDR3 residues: CASSLVNQGSDYGYTF. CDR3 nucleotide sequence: TGTGCCAGCAGCTTGGTCAATCAGGGTTCGGACTATGGCTACACCTTC.